A single sample gave rise to the 18 T cell receptor beta chains below, sequenced in a study of blood T cell repertoires in COVID-19 (dated by TCRdb to about 2020). Libraries came from the immunoSEQ multiplex PCR assay. TCRdb took this table from immuneACCESS and kept in-frame rearrangements with V and J called. Such tables lack part of the clones; where checked against another copy, unresolved V genes explain under half of the gap, and the rest is unexplained. Across this sample there are 160,000 or so clones, with 80% seen only once. Of the sample, nearly 3.5% falls within the top ten clones. Sequencing was done on a sample of PBMCs or T cells enriched from blood (not recorded which). These receptors all stem from a woman aged 60-75 years who had recovered from COVID-19.

V and J are TRBV5-4 and TRBJ1-3; D might be TRBD1 (6 bases). Trimming shortened V by 2 bases and J by 4 bases, and 13 bases separated the two germline ends. CDR1 and CDR2 from the germline V gene are SGHNT and YYREEE (reference sequence). The CDR3 consists of 15 residues. CDR3 in amino acids: CASSFQGTQGNTIYF. In DNA form, the CDR3 reads TGTGCCAGCAGCTTCCAGGGGACACAAGGAAACACCATATATTTT.

This clone came up a few times. The chain links TRBV6-5 to TRBJ2-7; TRBD2 is a possible D gene (5 bases). The CDR3 is 14 residues long. The V end was cut by 6 bases, the J end by 3 bases, with 15 bases between. Germline values: CDR1 MNHEY, CDR2 SVGAGI. CDR3 sequence: CASSWTVLDYEQYF. CDR3 DNA sequence: TGTGCCAGCAGCTGGACGGTACTAGACTACGAGCAGTACTTC.

CDR3 protein: CASSPGQGQNPNYGYTF. CDR3 nucleotides: TGTGCCAGCAGCCCGGGACAGGGACAGAATCCGAACTATGGCTACACCTTC. This sequence joins TRBV4-2 and TRBJ1-2; 9 bases fit TRBD1. Germline CDR1 is LGHNA and CDR2 is YNFKEQ. This CDR3 spans 17 amino acids. The V segment lost 4 bases and the J segment 2 bases; nucleotides outside the gene matches: 11.

The chain links TRBV6-1 to TRBJ1-1; no firm D call. Trimming cost V 3 bases and J 1 base, with 6 bases left between them. CDR3 length: 13 residues. Germline CDR1 reads MNHNS; CDR2 reads SASEGT. For the CDR3, the DNA is TGTGCCAGCAGTGAGGCACAGAACACTGAAGCTTTCTTT. Translation: CASSEAQNTEAFF.

V gene TRBV11-2 combines with J gene TRBJ2-7; a possible D gene is TRBD2 (6 bases). The germline V and J ends were trimmed by 5 bases and 6 bases, with 11 bases remaining between them. From germline, CDR1 is SGHAT and CDR2 FQNNGV. The CDR3 consists of 12 residues. The CDR3 sequence: CASSPEGFEQYF. CDR3 nucleotide sequence: TGTGCCAGCAGCCCGGAGGGGTTCGAGCAGTACTTC.

The chain combines TRBV29-1 with TRBJ1-1, with a possible D match to TRBD1 (5 bases). In germline, CDR1 is SQVTM, CDR2 ANQGSEA. The CDR3 contains 12 residues. Trimming took off 6 bases at V and 1 base at J, with 9 bases between the two ends. Here the CDR3 reads CSVSQGNTEAFF. CDR3 in DNA: TGCAGCGTGTCCCAGGGGAACACTGAAGCTTTCTTT.

The chain combines TRBV2 with TRBJ2-5, with D possibly matching TRBD1 (6 bases). The ends were cut back, 6 bases at V and 0 bases at J, with 8 bases in the middle. The V gene's germline CDR1 is SNHLY and CDR2 FYNNEI. CDR3 length equals 13 residues. The CDR3 DNA reads as TGTGCCAGCAGCCGGGACAACCAAGAGACCCAGTACTTC. Translating it yields CASSRDNQETQYF.

The chain is built from TRBV7-3 and TRBJ2-5; D not resolved. V shed 4 bases and J shed 1 base, with 7 bases lying between them. This CDR3 region has 13 residues. Germline-derived CDR1 and CDR2 are SGHTA and FQGTGA. CDR3 protein: CASSSSFQETQYF. DNA of the CDR3: TGTGCCAGCAGCTCCTCCTTCCAAGAGACCCAGTACTTC.

This clone has a count of ten or more. J is TRBJ2-2 and V is TRBV29-1, with D unclear. The ends were cut back, 7 bases at V and 6 bases at J, with 18 bases in the middle. Germline CDR1 and CDR2: SQVTM and ANQGSEA. There are 14 residues in the CDR3. For the CDR3, the DNA is TGCAGCGCTGCCCCGCGCCCCATGCCCGGGGAGCTGTTTTTT. This codes for CSAAPRPMPGELFF.

This sequence joins TRBV19 and TRBJ1-5, with D possibly being TRBD1 (5 bases). The V and J ends lost 5 bases and 0 bases respectively, with 11 bases between them. Germline V gene lookup returns CDR1 LNHDA and CDR2 SQIVND (reference sequence). This CDR3 region has 15 residues. CDR3: CASSPDTYSNQPQHF. The CDR3 nucleotides are TGTGCCAGTAGTCCGGACACGTATAGCAATCAGCCCCAGCATTTT.

The table lists this clone with a count of one. The chain recombines TRBV24-1 with TRBJ2-1, with a possible D match to TRBD2 (6 bases). This CDR3 contains 15 residues. CDR1 KGHDR and CDR2 SFDVKD come from the germline V gene. The V and J ends lost 4 bases and 6 bases respectively, with 15 bases between them. CDR3 coding DNA: TGTGCCACCAGTGACTCTAGAGGACTAACCAATGAGCAGTTCTTC. Amino acids: CATSDSRGLTNEQFF.

This clone has a handful of counts. The V gene is TRBV10-1, the J gene TRBJ1-1, with TRBD1 identical over 7 bases. This CDR3 has 17 residues. Trimming at V came to 8 bases and at J to 0 bases, leaving 15 bases not matched to a gene. Per the germline V gene, CDR1 is WNHNN and CDR2 is SYGVQD (reference sequence). The CDR3 region is CASSRTGLLFMNTEAFF. Written as DNA, the CDR3 is TGCGCCAGCTCTCGGACAGGCCTCCTTTTCATGAACACTGAAGCTTTCTTT.

The gene calls are TRBV11-2 and TRBJ2-7; perhaps TRBD1 as D (6 bases). V lost 5 bases, J lost 2 bases, and 13 bases lay in between. The CDR3 contains 14 residues. CDR1 and CDR2 from the germline V gene are SGHAT and FQNNGV. The CDR3 is CASSRDRTTYEQYF. CDR3 DNA: TGTGCCAGCAGCCGAGACAGGACGACCTACGAGCAGTACTTC.

The gene calls are TRBV11-3 and TRBJ2-7, with 9 bases that match TRBD2. The germline gives CDR1 SGHNT, CDR2 YENEEA. V trimming: 1 base; J trimming: 0 bases; junction bases outside the gene matches: 4. The CDR3 covers 16 residues. The CDR3, as DNA: TGTGCCAGCAGCTTAGGGAGCGGGGGGACCTCCTACGAGCAGTACTTC. Its translation is CASSLGSGGTSYEQYF.

This clone was counted once. V usage is TRBV27 and J usage is TRBJ1-1, with D possibly TRBD1 on 6 matching bases. The V end was cut by 7 bases, the J end by 5 bases, with 20 bases between. The CDR3 runs 15 residues. CDR1 MNHEY and CDR2 SMNVEV come from the germline V gene (reference sequence). CDR3: CASTNLRGLRTEAFF. The CDR3, as DNA: TGTGCCAGCACCAATCTGCGGGGGCTGAGAACTGAAGCTTTCTTT.

This clone was seen a few times. The DNA of the CDR3 is TGTGCCAGTAAGCCCGGGACATTACGCAATCAGCCCCAGCATTTT. As protein: CASKPGTLRNQPQHF. V gene TRBV19 combines with J gene TRBJ1-5; D may be TRBD1 (6 bases). The length of the CDR3 is 15 residues. V was cut by 7 bases and J by 2 bases, with 15 bases left in between. Germline V CDR1 and CDR2: LNHDA, SQIVND (reference sequence). Combining the CDR3 with reference TRBV19 and TRBJ1-5 gives the whole variable domain DGGITQSPKYLFRKEGQNVTLSCEQNLNHDAMYWYRQDPGQGLRLIYYSQIVNDFQKGDIAEGYSVSREKKESFPLTVTSAQKNPTAFYLCASKPGTLRNQPQHFGDGTRLSIL.

The rearrangement uses TRBV7-8 and TRBJ1-2, with D maybe TRBD1 (6 bases). The CDR3 is 14 amino acids. The V gene's germline CDR1 is SGHVS and CDR2 FQNEAQ. Trimming pared 6 bases from V and 8 bases from J, leaving 19 bases between. The DNA for the CDR3 is TGTGCCAGCAGACAGAATCCCGTACAGGGAGGCTACACCTTC. Translating it yields CASRQNPVQGGYTF.

The genes are TRBV10-2 and TRBJ2-3; maybe TRBD2 (5 bases). Trimming left V 2 bases short and J 6 bases short, with 9 bases between. This CDR3 is built from 13 residues. CDR1 WSHSY and CDR2 SAAADI come from the germline V gene. CDR3 sequence: CASSEGGGDTQYF. The CDR3 DNA sequence: TGCGCCAGCAGTGAGGGAGGCGGGGATACGCAGTATTTT.